These 30 T cell receptor beta chains originate from one sample sequenced in a study of T cells in Graves' hyperthyroidism and ophthalmopathy. From RNA transcripts, TCR beta CDR3 regions were amplified. Initially, a first-round RT-PCR of the TCR CDR3 employed the HTBI primer set. Each CDR3 protein gets one entry after TCRdb re-called the multiplex PCR reads with MiXCR. The sample holds more than 300,000 distinct CDR3 sequences, 15% to 20% seen once. The sample was blood. The origin of the receptors is a woman aged 25 to 39 with Graves' hyperthyroidism that later progressed to Graves' ophthalmopathy.

This clonotype was counted at least ten times. The rearrangement joins TRBV10-3 to TRBJ1-6; D is uncertain. Trimming removed 10 bases from V and 3 bases from J, with 16 bases in between. Germline CDR1 is ENHRY and CDR2 is SYGVKD. The CDR3 covers 15 residues. CDR3: CATLEDPDYNSPLHF. The CDR3 nucleotides are TGTGCCACTCTCGAGGACCCGGACTATAATTCACCCCTCCACTTT.

This chain joins TRBV6-2 or TRBV6-3 and TRBJ2-7; 9 bases align to TRBD2. This CDR3 is built from 17 residues. V was pared by 0 bases and J by 3 bases, with 9 bases of the junction left unmatched. Germline CDR1 and CDR2: MNHEY and SVGEGT. The CDR3 loop is CASSYSPMAGGYYEQYF. CDR3 DNA: TGTGCCAGCAGTTACTCGCCGATGGCGGGAGGGTACTACGAGCAGTACTTC.

This clonotype was observed at least ten times. CDR3 sequence: CASSREFGTSDEQYF. CDR3 bases: TGTGCCAGCAGCCGAGAGTTCGGGACTAGCGACGAGCAGTACTTC. The chain combines TRBV4-2 with TRBJ2-7; 10 nucleotides agree with TRBD2. The trim removed 4 bases at V and 5 bases at J, leaving 8 bases unmatched. The CDR3 length is 15 residues. Looked up from germline, CDR1 is LGHNA and CDR2 is YNFKEQ.

This clonotype was counted at least ten times. The chain links TRBV5-1 to TRBJ1-2, with D possibly TRBD1 on 6 matching bases. CDR3 length: 14 residues. Germline loops: CDR1 SGHRS, CDR2 YFSETQ. Trimming removed 0 bases from V and 9 bases from J, with 15 bases in between. The chain's CDR3 is CASSLEFLQGRYTF. DNA of the CDR3: TGCGCCAGCAGCTTGGAGTTTCTACAGGGTCGCTACACCTTC.

The chain joins TRBV30 to TRBJ1-2; no definite D call. The CDR3 length is 13 residues. CDR1 and CDR2 (germline): GTSNPN, SVGIG (reference sequence). The V end was cut by 4 bases, the J end by 7 bases, with 16 bases between. The DNA of the CDR3 is TGTGCCTGGAATCTGGATGCGGATCGTGGCTACACCTTC. Residues: CAWNLDADRGYTF.

This clonotype was recorded at least ten times. This chain links TRBV20-1 with TRBJ2-7; 9 nucleotides line up with TRBD2. The CDR3 is made up of 14 amino acids. V lost 5 bases, J lost 2 bases, and 7 bases stayed unmatched. Germline V gene lookup returns CDR1 DFQATT and CDR2 SNEGSKA (reference sequence). CDR3 region: CSALTSGSAYEQYF. The CDR3, as DNA: TGCAGTGCTTTGACTAGCGGCAGTGCCTACGAGCAGTACTTC.

This clonotype was recorded many times. The gene calls are TRBV29-1 and TRBJ2-2, with 8 bases fitting TRBD1. Germline V gene data show CDR1 as SQVTM and CDR2 as ANQGSEA. CDR3 length: 13 residues. Unmatched junction bases numbered 4, after V lost 7 bases and J lost 3 bases. The CDR3 nucleotides are TGCAGCGGACTGGACAGGGACACCGGGGAGCTGTTTTTT. Encoded protein: CSGLDRDTGELFF.

This clonotype was observed at least ten times. The chain has TRBV6-2 or TRBV6-3 and TRBJ2-7; D is ambiguous. CDR3 length: 14 amino acids. The germline V gene has CDR1 MNHEY and CDR2 SVGEGT. Trimming cost V 1 base and J 2 bases, with 9 bases left between them. CDR3 nucleotide sequence: TGTGCCAGCAGTTACTTGACGGATACCTACGAGCAGTACTTC. It translates to CASSYLTDTYEQYF.

This clonotype was recorded at least ten times. The V and J genes are TRBV27 and TRBJ2-3; tentative D call: TRBD2 (5 bases). The ends were cut back, 2 bases at V and 2 bases at J, with 11 bases in the middle. The CDR3 totals 15 residues. Germline V gene sequence: CDR1 MNHEY, CDR2 SMNVEV (reference sequence). CDR3 protein: CASSLTAAHTDTQYF. The CDR3 nucleotides read TGTGCCAGCAGTTTAACAGCGGCCCACACAGATACGCAGTATTTT.

Many counts were recorded for this clonotype. The J gene is TRBJ1-1, the V gene TRBV29-1; no reliable D call. Germline CDR1 reads SQVTM; CDR2 reads ANQGSEA. This CDR3 spans 12 amino acids. V was clipped by 4 bases and J by 6 bases, with 12 bases between them. In nucleotides, the CDR3 is TGCAGCGTTGGGCCAGCGGCTGCTGAAGCTTTCTTT. Translated: CSVGPAAAEAFF. Full variable domain (remainder filled in from reference TRBV29-1 and TRBJ1-1): SAVISQKPSRDICQRGTSLTIQCQVDSQVTMMFWYRQQPGQSLTLIATANQGSEATYESGFVIDKFPISRPNLTFSTLTVSNMSPEDSSIYLCSVGPAAAEAFFGQGTRLTVV.

This clonotype was seen repeatedly, ten times or more. This chain uses TRBV12-3 or TRBV12-4 with TRBJ2-7, with TRBD2 matching 13 bases. Trimming at V came to 5 bases and at J to 6 bases, leaving 13 bases not matched to a gene. The CDR3 contains 17 residues. The CDR3 region has the DNA TGTGCCAGCAGTCGATACGCGAGACTAGCGGGAGGTCGCGAGCAGTACTTC. Protein: CASSRYARLAGGREQYF.

This clonotype showed up many times. The rearrangement joins TRBV15 to TRBJ2-2; 8 bases align to TRBD1. The length of the CDR3 is 17 residues. V lost 1 base to trimming and J lost 6 bases; unmatched junction nucleotides: 10. In germline, CDR1 is LNHNV, CDR2 YYDKDF (reference sequence). The CDR3 spells CATSRGRAGGVPGELFF. The CDR3 coding sequence is TGTGCCACCAGCAGAGGTAGGGCAGGGGGCGTCCCCGGGGAGCTGTTTTTT.

The table lists this clonotype with many counts. The genes are TRBV6-2 or TRBV6-3 and TRBJ2-5; TRBD2 matches 9 bases. CDR3 length: 16 residues. Per germline, CDR1 MNHEY and CDR2 SVGEGT. The trim removed 6 bases at V and 2 bases at J, leaving 10 bases unmatched. CDR3 region: CASSSDRLAAQETQYF. CDR3 nucleotides: TGTGCCAGCAGCTCTGACCGACTAGCGGCTCAAGAGACCCAGTACTTC.

The rearrangement links TRBV6-5 to TRBJ2-5, with D possibly being TRBD2 (5 bases). The CDR3 totals 13 residues. In germline, CDR1 is MNHEY, CDR2 SVGAGI. The V and J ends lost 0 bases and 4 bases respectively, with 6 bases between them. Here the CDR3 reads CASSYSTTETQYF. The CDR3 DNA follows: TGTGCCAGCAGTTACTCGACTACAGAGACCCAGTACTTC.

The sample holds many counts of this clonotype. The V and J genes are TRBV7-9 and TRBJ2-7, with unresolved D. Germline V gene lookup returns CDR1 SEHNR and CDR2 FQNEAQ (reference sequence). This CDR3 spans 12 amino acids. V lost 2 bases to trimming and J lost 5 bases, with 7 bases between them. CDR3 loop: CASSLLGDEQYF. The CDR3 DNA sequence: TGTGCCAGCAGCTTACTTGGAGACGAGCAGTACTTC.

This chain links TRBV9 with TRBJ1-5, with D uncertain. V dropped 4 bases and J dropped 0 bases, with 8 bases sitting between them. The CDR3 loop spans 14 amino acids. Per the germline V gene, CDR1 is SGDLS and CDR2 is YYNGEE. The CDR3 DNA reads TGTGCCAGCAGCCCTCACAGTAGCAATCAGCCCCAGCATTTT. Its protein is CASSPHSSNQPQHF.

On this clonotype itself: It may be a read error: a sequence one base away is much more abundant. J is TRBJ1-1 and V is TRBV4-1, with D tentatively TRBD1 (5 bases). Trimming took off 2 bases at V and 3 bases at J, with 22 bases between the two ends. CDR1 MGHRA and CDR2 YSYEKL come from the germline V gene. The CDR3 runs 18 residues. CDR3 coding DNA: TGCGCCAGCAGCCAAAAACCGGGCCCACTTAGGGACGACACTGAAGCTTTCTTT. It yields the protein CASSQKPGPLRDDTEAFF.

This clonotype was observed at least ten times. The chain carries TRBV28 and TRBJ1-5; D unresolved. The CDR3 has 11 amino acids. V lost 6 bases and J lost 9, with 9 bases in between. Per the germline V gene, CDR1 is MDHEN and CDR2 is SYDVKM. The CDR3 region is CASSSGLPQHF. The CDR3 nucleotides are TGTGCCAGCAGCTCGGGGTTGCCCCAGCATTTT.

This clonotype was observed a few times. The J gene is TRBJ1-2, the V gene TRBV5-6; 7 bases align to TRBD1. Germline CDR1 and CDR2: SGHDT and YYEEEE. V lost 1 base to trimming and J lost 5 bases; unmatched junction nucleotides: 5. The CDR3 runs to 14 residues. The CDR3 loop reads CASSLFGTAYGYTF. The CDR3 DNA is TGTGCCAGCAGCTTGTTCGGGACAGCTTATGGCTACACCTTC.

Ten or more counts support this clonotype. This chain links TRBV7-9 with TRBJ2-2; D unclear. Trimming left V 2 bases short and J 1 base short, with 8 bases between. The CDR3 consists of 15 residues. The germline gives CDR1 SEHNR, CDR2 FQNEAQ (reference sequence). CDR3 in amino acids: CASSLRRKNTGELFF. The CDR3 DNA is TGTGCCAGCAGCTTACGCAGGAAGAACACCGGGGAGCTGTTTTTT.

This clonotype occurred many times. This chain connects TRBV20-1 to TRBJ2-1, with D unclear. Per germline, CDR1 DFQATT and CDR2 SNEGSKA (reference sequence). V was clipped by 6 bases and J by 6 bases, with 12 bases between them. This CDR3 region has 12 residues. CDR3 amino acids: CSAETWGNEQFF. CDR3 in DNA: TGCAGTGCCGAAACCTGGGGCAATGAGCAGTTCTTC.

The chain combines TRBV20-1 with TRBJ1-1, with 10 bases that match TRBD1. With V trimmed by 6 bases and J by 7 bases, 11 bases remained unmatched. CDR1 is DFQATT, CDR2 SNEGSKA, per germline (reference sequence). The CDR3 contains 14 residues. The CDR3 is CSAPAGQGKVEAFF. The CDR3 DNA sequence: TGCAGTGCCCCAGCGGGACAGGGGAAAGTTGAAGCTTTCTTT.

With regard to this clonotype: This may arise from a read error, as a much more abundant clone is one base away. The V call is TRBV11-2, the J call TRBJ2-1, with a tentative D call TRBD2 (6 bases). The germline V gene has CDR1 SGHAT and CDR2 FQNNGV. The CDR3 runs to 14 residues. V was pared by 3 bases and J by 4 bases, with 10 bases between. The CDR3 here is CASSFGGKYNEQFF. The CDR3 DNA sequence: TGTGCCAGCAGCTTTGGGGGGAAATACAATGAGCAGTTCTTC. Full variable domain (rest looked up from reference TRBV11-2 and TRBJ2-1): EAGVAQSPRYKIIEKRQSVAFWCNPISGHATLYWYQQILGQGPKLLIQFQNNGVVDDSQLPKDRFSAERLKGVDSTLKIQPAKLEDSAVYLCASSFGGKYNEQFFGPGTRLTVL.

This clonotype occurred many times. The chain links TRBV29-1 to TRBJ2-5, with no clear D. The CDR3 covers 18 residues. Trimming stripped 4 bases from V and 2 bases from J, with 26 bases between. CDR1 SQVTM and CDR2 ANQGSEA come from the germline V gene. CDR3 loop: CSVGFAFSTGTTQETQYF. In nucleotides, the CDR3 is TGCAGCGTTGGGTTTGCCTTTAGTACGGGCACCACACAAGAGACCCAGTACTTC. Looking up the rest from reference TRBV29-1 and TRBJ2-5 gives the full variable domain: SAVISQKPSRDICQRGTSLTIQCQVDSQVTMMFWYRQQPGQSLTLIATANQGSEATYESGFVIDKFPISRPNLTFSTLTVSNMSPEDSSIYLCSVGFAFSTGTTQETQYFGPGTRLLVL.

This clonotype was observed a handful of times. This sequence joins TRBV20-1 and TRBJ2-1; a possible D gene is TRBD1 (5 bases). The CDR3 contains 16 residues. V lost 0 bases, J lost 1 base, and 13 bases lay in between. The germline CDR1 and CDR2 sequences are DFQATT and SNEGSKA (reference sequence). This CDR3 reads CSARDSRPGSYNEQFF. The CDR3 bases are TGCAGTGCTAGAGACAGCCGCCCAGGGTCCTACAATGAGCAGTTCTTC.

V and J are TRBV24-1 and TRBJ2-1; D assignment may be TRBD1 or TRBD2 (7 bases each). The germline V and J ends were trimmed by 3 bases and 3 bases, with 20 bases remaining between them. This CDR3 region has 18 residues. The germline gives CDR1 KGHDR, CDR2 SFDVKD. CDR3 residues: CATSDPRGSGKVYNEQFF. The DNA of the CDR3 is TGTGCCACCAGTGATCCCAGGGGGAGCGGGAAGGTCTACAATGAGCAGTTCTTC.

This clonotype was counted ten times or more. The chain uses TRBV2 and TRBJ2-1, with D perhaps TRBD1 (5 bases). Germline loops: CDR1 SNHLY, CDR2 FYNNEI. The CDR3 totals 15 residues. V was shortened by 3 bases and J by 4 bases, with 13 bases between the two germline ends. The chain's CDR3 is CASSDRPGPYNEQFF. In nucleotides, the CDR3 is TGTGCCAGCAGTGATCGGCCAGGGCCATACAATGAGCAGTTCTTC.

This clonotype was seen ten or more times. The chain links TRBV27 to TRBJ2-6; 12 bases match TRBD2. This CDR3 comprises 17 residues. Looked up from germline, CDR1 is MNHEY and CDR2 is SMNVEV (reference sequence). V lost 5 bases to trimming and J lost 12 bases; unmatched junction nucleotides: 14. The CDR3 spells CASSARTSGIGLSVLTF. The CDR3 region has the DNA TGTGCCAGCAGTGCGCGGACTAGCGGGATCGGTCTAAGCGTCCTGACTTTC.

The rearrangement links TRBV7-2 to TRBJ2-7, with TRBD1 matching over 10 bases. The CDR3 length is 14 residues. The V gene end was trimmed by 4 bases and the J gene end by 6 bases; junction bases not matched to a gene: 6. Germline-derived CDR1 and CDR2 are SGHTA and FQGNSA. CDR3 protein: CASSSRQGASEQYF. Here the CDR3 DNA reads TGTGCCAGCAGCTCAAGACAGGGGGCCAGCGAGCAGTACTTC. Based on the CDR3 plus reference TRBV7-2 and TRBJ2-7, the full variable domain is GAGVSQSPSNKVTEKGKDVELRCDPISGHTALYWYRQSLGQGLEFLIYFQGNSAPDKSGLPSDRFSAERTGGSVSTLTIQRTQQEDSAVYLCASSSRQGASEQYFGPGTRLTVT.

J is TRBJ2-7 and V is TRBV6-1, with 8 positions matching TRBD2. The V and J ends lost 6 bases and 5 bases, in that order; junction bases with no gene match: 12. The CDR3 runs to 15 residues. The germline gives CDR1 MNHNS, CDR2 SASEGT. Here the CDR3 reads CASSPRGGPGNEQYF. The CDR3 bases are TGTGCCAGCAGCCCCCGGGGGGGGCCGGGGAACGAGCAGTACTTC.